This T cell receptor (beta chain) was recorded in a study of T-cell memory formation after mild COVID-19. Study-level results: Mainly CM and EM harbored the contracting CD4+ clones; mainly EMRA harbored the CD8+ ones. Nothing showed for sure that second-wave clones peaking on day 37 were SARS-CoV-2 specific. Within pre-infection memory, some responding clones were found, suggesting cross-reactive memory joined.

TCRdb reprocessed the 5' RACE reads with MiXCR, giving one entry per CDR3 protein. The profile covers about 470,000 distinct CDR3 sequences, with over 15% appearing a single time and roughly an eighth taken by the ten largest. This CDR3 is built from 12 residues. V dropped 6 bases and J dropped 8 bases, with 13 bases sitting between them. CDR1 and CDR2 from the germline V gene are SQVTM and ANQGSEA. This clonotype came up many times. What it recognizes is unknown. The chain links TRBV29-1 to TRBJ1-4; TRBD1 is a possible D gene (5 bases). What was sequenced was PBMCs or a T cell subset sorted from them (not recorded which). This sequence originates from an adult woman who had mild COVID-19 (a few samples of this study predate the infection). Cell type and time point are not known. CDR3 coding DNA: TGCAGCGTAGGGCCAGGGCGGGAAAAACTGTTTTTT. Its protein is CSVGPGREKLFF.